The clone carrying this T cell receptor (beta chain) was seen ten or more times. What it binds is not known. The data belong to a study of T cells after yellow fever vaccination. For TCR, cDNA came from 5'RACE template switching, which added a universal primer site and UMIs. TCRdb processed the 5' RACE reads anew with MiXCR; each CDR3 protein has one entry. The data contain roughly 330,000 distinct CDR3 sequences, 6.8% of them seen just once; the ten biggest clones take up roughly a sixth. Whole-study findings and limits: Booster samples showed a return of most primary-vaccination clones (under 97% CD4, approximately 88% CD8). FACS-sorted repertoires could harbor abundant contaminating bulk-population clonotypes.

CDR1 and CDR2 (germline): MNHNY, SVGAGI (reference sequence). J lost 2 bases, V lost 6 bases, and 9 bases had no gene match. The CDR3 extends over 16 amino acids. This receptor was identified in a man younger than 30 who received the YFV17D yellow fever vaccine. The source material was PBMCs, sampled more than 40 days after the first yellow fever vaccination. This chain connects TRBV6-6 to TRBJ1-5; 8 positions agree with TRBD1. The CDR3 DNA reads as TGTGCCAGCAGCCCCCAGGGGGCTTGGGGCAATCAGCCCCAGCATTTT. Its protein product is CASSPQGAWGNQPQHF.